These 3 T cell receptor beta chains came from one sample sequenced in a study of T cell responses to AZD1222 COVID-19 vaccine. Only in-frame clones appear in the TCRdb table, and some are missing; sequencing was by immunoSEQ multiplex PCR. The sample lists more than 85,000 clones, about four fifths occurring once. This sample comprised peripheral blood, obtained on day 0 of AZD1222 vaccination. The receptors were gathered from an adult in good health.

The chain links TRBV11-3 to TRBJ2-3; D is unresolved. The length of the CDR3 is 14 residues. V was shortened by 1 base and J by 2 bases, with 7 bases between the two germline ends. CDR1 and CDR2 from the germline V gene are SGHNT and YENEEA. CDR3 in amino acids: CASSLALFTDTQYF. The CDR3 coding sequence is TGTGCCAGCAGCTTAGCGCTCTTCACAGATACGCAGTATTTT.

The chain recombines TRBV24-1 with TRBJ2-2, with a weak D call TRBD2 (6 bases). Germline loops: CDR1 KGHDR, CDR2 SFDVKD. This CDR3 has 16 residues. V was shortened by 3 bases and J by 4 bases, with 14 bases between the two germline ends. The CDR3 DNA sequence: TGTGCCACCAGTGATGCGGGCGGAGGGGTCACCGGGGAGCTGTTTTTT. Its protein product is CATSDAGGGVTGELFF.

The V and J genes are TRBV7-8 and TRBJ1-3; no firm D call. Germline loops: CDR1 SGHVS, CDR2 FQNEAQ. Trimming removed 4 bases at V and 0 bases at J, with 19 bases between. The length of the CDR3 is 18 residues. The chain's CDR3 is CASSSPRGNFLSGNTIYF. The CDR3, as DNA: TGTGCCAGCAGCTCCCCCCGCGGAAACTTTCTCTCTGGAAACACCATATATTTT.